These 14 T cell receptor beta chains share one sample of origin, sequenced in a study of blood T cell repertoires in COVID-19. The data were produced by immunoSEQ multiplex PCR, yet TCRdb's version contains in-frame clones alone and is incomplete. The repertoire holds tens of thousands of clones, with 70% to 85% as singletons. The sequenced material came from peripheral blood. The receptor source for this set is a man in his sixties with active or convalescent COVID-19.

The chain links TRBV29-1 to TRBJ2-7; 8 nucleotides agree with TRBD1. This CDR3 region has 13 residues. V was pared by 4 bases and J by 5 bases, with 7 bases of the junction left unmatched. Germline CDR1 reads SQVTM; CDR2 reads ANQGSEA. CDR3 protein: CSVGAGGWDEQYF. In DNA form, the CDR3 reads TGCAGCGTTGGCGCAGGGGGCTGGGACGAGCAGTACTTC.

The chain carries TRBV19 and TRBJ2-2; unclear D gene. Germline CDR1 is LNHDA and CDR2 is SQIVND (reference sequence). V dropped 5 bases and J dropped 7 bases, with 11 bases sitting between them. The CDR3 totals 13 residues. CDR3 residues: CASSQEVDGELFF. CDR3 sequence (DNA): TGTGCCAGTAGTCAAGAGGTCGACGGGGAGCTGTTTTTT.

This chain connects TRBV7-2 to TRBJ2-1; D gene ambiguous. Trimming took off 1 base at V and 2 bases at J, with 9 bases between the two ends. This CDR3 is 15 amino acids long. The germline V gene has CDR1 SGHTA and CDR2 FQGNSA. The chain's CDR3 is CASSLDRGTYNEQFF. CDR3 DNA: TGTGCCAGCAGCTTAGATCGCGGAACCTACAATGAGCAGTTCTTC.

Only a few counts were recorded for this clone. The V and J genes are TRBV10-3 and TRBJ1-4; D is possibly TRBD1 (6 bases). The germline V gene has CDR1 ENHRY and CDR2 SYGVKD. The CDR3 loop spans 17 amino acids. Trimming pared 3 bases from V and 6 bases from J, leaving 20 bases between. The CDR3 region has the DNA TGTGCCATCAGTGACCGGGGGGCAAGAGGCAGAGATGAAAAACTGTTTTTT. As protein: CAISDRGARGRDEKLFF.

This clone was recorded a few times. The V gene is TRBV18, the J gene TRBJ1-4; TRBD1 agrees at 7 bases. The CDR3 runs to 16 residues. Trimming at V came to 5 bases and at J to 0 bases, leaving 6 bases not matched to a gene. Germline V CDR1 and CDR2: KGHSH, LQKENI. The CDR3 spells CASSNLGTATNEKLFF. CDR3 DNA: TGTGCCAGCTCAAATCTTGGGACAGCAACTAATGAAAAACTGTTTTTT.

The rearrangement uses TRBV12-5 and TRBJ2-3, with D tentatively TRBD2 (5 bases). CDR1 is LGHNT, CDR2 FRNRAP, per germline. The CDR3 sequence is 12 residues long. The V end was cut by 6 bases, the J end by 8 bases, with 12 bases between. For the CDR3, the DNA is TGTGCTAGTGGCCCCTCCGAGGGTACGCAGTATTTT. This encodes CASGPSEGTQYF.

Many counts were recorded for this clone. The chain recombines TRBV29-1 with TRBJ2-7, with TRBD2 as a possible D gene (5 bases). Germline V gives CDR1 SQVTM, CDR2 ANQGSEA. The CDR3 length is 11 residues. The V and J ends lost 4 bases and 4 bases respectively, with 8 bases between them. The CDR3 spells CSVGGYYEQYF. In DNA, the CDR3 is TGCAGCGTTGGCGGGTATTACGAGCAGTACTTC.

The CDR3: CSASGDSNYEQYF. DNA for the CDR3: TGCAGTGCTAGTGGGGACAGCAACTACGAGCAGTACTTC. The gene calls are TRBV20-1 and TRBJ2-7, with 7 bases aligning to TRBD1. Germline CDR1 reads DFQATT; CDR2 reads SNEGSKA (reference sequence). Losses at the gene ends were 3 bases for V and 3 bases for J; bases not matched to a gene: 5. The CDR3 loop spans 13 amino acids.

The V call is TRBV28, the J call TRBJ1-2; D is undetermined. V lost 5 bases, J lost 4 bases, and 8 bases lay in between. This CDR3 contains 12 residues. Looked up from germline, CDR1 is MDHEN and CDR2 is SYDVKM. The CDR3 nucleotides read TGTGCCAGCAGTGCGAGAGGCTATGGCTACACCTTC. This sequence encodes CASSARGYGYTF.

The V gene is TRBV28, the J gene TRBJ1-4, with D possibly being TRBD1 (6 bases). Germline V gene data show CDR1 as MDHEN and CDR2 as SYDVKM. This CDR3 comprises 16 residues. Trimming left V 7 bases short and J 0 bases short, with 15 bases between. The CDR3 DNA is TGTGCCAGCAAAAAGGGAGAGGGGGCAACTAATGAAAAACTGTTTTTT. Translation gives CASKKGEGATNEKLFF.

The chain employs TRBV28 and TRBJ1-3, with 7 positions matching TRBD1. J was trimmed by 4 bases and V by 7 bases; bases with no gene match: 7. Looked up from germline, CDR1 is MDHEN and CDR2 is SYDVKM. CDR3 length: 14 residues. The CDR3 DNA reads TGTGCCAGCAATTCACAGGGGCAAGGAAACACCATATATTTT. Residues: CASNSQGQGNTIYF.

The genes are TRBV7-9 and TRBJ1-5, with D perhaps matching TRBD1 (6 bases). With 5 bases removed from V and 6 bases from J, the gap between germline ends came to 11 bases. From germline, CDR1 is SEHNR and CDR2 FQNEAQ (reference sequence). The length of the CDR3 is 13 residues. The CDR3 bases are TGTGCCAGCAGCCAAGGACAGTCTCAGCCCCAGCATTTT. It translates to CASSQGQSQPQHF.

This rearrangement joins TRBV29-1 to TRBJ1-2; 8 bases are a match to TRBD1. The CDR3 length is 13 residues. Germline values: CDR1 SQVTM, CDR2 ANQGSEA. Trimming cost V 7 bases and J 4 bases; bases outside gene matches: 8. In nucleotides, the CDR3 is TGCAGCGCACAGGGGGGGTTGAGCTATGGCTACACCTTC. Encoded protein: CSAQGGLSYGYTF.

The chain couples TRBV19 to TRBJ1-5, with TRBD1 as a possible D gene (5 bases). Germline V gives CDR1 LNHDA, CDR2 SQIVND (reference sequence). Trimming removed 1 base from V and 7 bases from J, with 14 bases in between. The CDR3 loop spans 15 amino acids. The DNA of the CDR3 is TGTGCCAGTAGTATAGGGCCAGGGCGAGGCCAGCCCCAGCATTTT. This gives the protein CASSIGPGRGQPQHF.